Sequencing of this T cell receptor (beta chain) was carried out in a study of shared clonotypes between healthy human individuals. General study points: Across subsets, estimated richness was generally greater for naive than for memory populations. Donor clonotype sharing was expected to depend on sequencing depth.

For this clone: The antigen is unknown.

Trimming removed 3 bases from V and 0 bases from J, with 15 bases in between. The CDR3 extends over 17 amino acids. Per germline, CDR1 MNHNS and CDR2 SASEGT. The protocol was immunoSEQ multiplex PCR, while the TCRdb copy is restricted to in-frame clones and leaves out a portion. The sample has about 2 million clones, 90% to 95% seen once; the top ten hold 0.1% to 0.15%. The TCR was taken from a man between 18 and 35 years old in good health. The V gene is TRBV6-1, the J gene TRBJ1-5, with D possibly matching TRBD1 (5 bases). The source material was naive CD4+ T cells sorted from blood. Subset specified: CD45RA+ positively selected. CDR3 loop: CASSERKDTFSNQPQHF. The CDR3 DNA follows: TGTGCCAGCAGTGAGAGGAAGGACACCTTTAGCAATCAGCCCCAGCATTTT.